Listed below are T cell receptor beta chains from one sample, sequenced in a study of T cells in tuberculosis. Sequenced by immunoSEQ multiplex PCR; TCRdb stores in-frame clones only, minus some. The sample lists 25,000 to 35,000 clones, around nine tenths seen once, with 5% to 5.5% in the top ten. Material: PBMCs, obtained at tuberculosis diagnosis. All receptors derive from an adult with tuberculosis. Both conserved end residues are part of each CDR3. A D gene is named only where the DNA matches it firmly. Size is omitted from some rows. Given values are once, few, many or a class for expanded clones.

cdr3_aa	j_call	cdr3_length	clone_size	d_call	v_call
CASSFGQGRYEQYF	TRBJ2-7	14	-	TRBD1	TRBV7-9
CAALAGNTGELFF	TRBJ2-2	13	-	TRBD2	TRBV6-5
CASSPSFRTANTGELFF	TRBJ2-2	17	-	-	TRBV18
CASSQPGTSLEQFF	TRBJ2-1	14	once	TRBD2	TRBV28
CASSSGQNNSPLHF	TRBJ1-6	14	-	-	TRBV5-1
CASSSGADEAFF	TRBJ1-1	12	large	-	TRBV2
CASQYRGGEKLFF	TRBJ1-4	13	-	TRBD1	TRBV25-1
CASSLNRVTATEAFF	TRBJ1-1	15	-	-	TRBV13
CASRPQGARGEKLFF	TRBJ1-4	15	-	TRBD1	TRBV2
CASSSDSLLSYEQYF	TRBJ2-7	15	once	-	TRBV6-1
CASSGGQGDFETQYF	TRBJ2-5	15	few	TRBD1	TRBV5-1
CASSLGPGSSQETQYF	TRBJ2-5	16	once	-	TRBV7-6
CASSVRWGRGANVLTF	TRBJ2-6	16	-	-	TRBV5-6
CASSRDTNSPLHF	TRBJ1-6	13	-	-	TRBV18
CATAEGAIINYGYTF	TRBJ1-2	15	-	TRBD1	TRBV19
CSALRAGAAFF	TRBJ1-1	11	few	-	TRBV20-1
CASSQGSGFMNTEAFF	TRBJ1-1	16	-	-	TRBV4-3
CASSEERRRGYTF	TRBJ1-2	13	few	-	TRBV10-2
CASSLAGGGGQETQYF	TRBJ2-5	16	-	-	TRBV5-1
CASSQGVREKETQYF	TRBJ2-5	15	-	-	TRBV4-1
CASSPEVSGVNTEAFF	TRBJ1-1	16	-	-	TRBV5-1
CASSIPEQGNTGELFF	TRBJ2-2	16	-	-	TRBV19
CASSLTGGNQPQHF	TRBJ1-5	14	-	TRBD1	TRBV28
CAWRRDRGYEQYF	TRBJ2-7	13	-	TRBD1	TRBV30
CASSPPPRDRSSEKLFF	TRBJ1-4	17	-	TRBD1	TRBV7-3
CASSYASGGAYEQYF	TRBJ2-7	15	few	-	TRBV6-5
CASSMNEGQGSYEQYF	TRBJ2-7	16	few	TRBD1	TRBV19
CASTRPGGYGYTF	TRBJ1-2	13	-	-	TRBV5-6
CASSPETGQGYGYTF	TRBJ1-2	15	-	TRBD1	TRBV11-1
CASRGSEQYF	TRBJ2-7	10	-	-	TRBV6-6
CASSSSVGELFF	TRBJ2-2	12	once	-	TRBV4-2
CASSRTGQSSYEQYF	TRBJ2-7	15	once	TRBD1	TRBV6-5